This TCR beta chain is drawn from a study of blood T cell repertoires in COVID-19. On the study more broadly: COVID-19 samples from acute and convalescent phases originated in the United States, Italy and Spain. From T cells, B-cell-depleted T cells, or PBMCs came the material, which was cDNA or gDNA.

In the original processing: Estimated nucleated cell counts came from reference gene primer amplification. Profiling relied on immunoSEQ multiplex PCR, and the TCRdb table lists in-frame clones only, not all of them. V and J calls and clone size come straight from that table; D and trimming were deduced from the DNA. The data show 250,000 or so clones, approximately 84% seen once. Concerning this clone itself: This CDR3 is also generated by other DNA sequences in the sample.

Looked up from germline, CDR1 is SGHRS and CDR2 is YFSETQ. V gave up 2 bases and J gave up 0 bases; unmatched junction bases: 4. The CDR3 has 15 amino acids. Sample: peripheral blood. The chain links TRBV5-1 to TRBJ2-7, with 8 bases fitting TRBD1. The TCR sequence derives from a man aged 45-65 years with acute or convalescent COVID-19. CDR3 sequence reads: CASSFRTGNSYEQYF. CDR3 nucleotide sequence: TGCGCCAGCAGCTTCCGGACAGGGAACTCCTACGAGCAGTACTTC.